The clone carrying this T cell receptor beta chain was recorded a few times. This record comes from a study of follicular helper T cells after annual influenza vaccination. Described time point: 2015-2016 season, 7 days after influenza vaccination. The method was immunoSEQ multiplex PCR; TCRdb's version includes in-frame clones alone and lacks a portion of them. This repertoire shows about 1,400 clones, around two thirds found once; its top ten account for 8.8%. This clonotype was obtained from an adult who received the influenza vaccine. The specimen comprised CXCR5+ CD38+ circulating T follicular helper cells from blood, sampled 7 days after influenza vaccination. As for subset: circulating Tfh, non-naive CD4+CXCR5+PD-1+ (ICOS+CD38+ or ICOS-CD38-).

In DNA form, the CDR3 reads TGCGCCAGCAGTGAGAATCCGGACGGTGGAAACACCATATATTTT. Protein product: CASSENPDGGNTIYF. J is TRBJ1-3 and V is TRBV10-1, with no clear D. This CDR3 has 15 residues. Trimming took 2 bases from V and 3 from J, leaving 11 bases between them. Germline CDR1 is WNHNN and CDR2 is SYGVQD (reference sequence).